This T cell receptor beta chain came from a study of T cell responses to AZD1222 COVID-19 vaccine. Study-wide points: Clonal diversity was possibly underestimated, and white British individuals and females predominated among donors.

In its sample, this clone was seen a few times. Antigen: not known. Trimming took 9 bases from V and 3 from J; bases not matched to a gene: 12. Germline loops: CDR1 MDHEN, CDR2 SYDVKM. The CDR3 sequence is 15 residues long. Here immunoSEQ multiplex PCR was the method, and the copy in TCRdb shows in-frame clones only, minus some. The repertoire includes about 34,000 clones, around 90% of them detected once, and around 7% sits in the top ten. The sample was peripheral blood, taken on day 0 of AZD1222 vaccination. The chain links TRBV28 to TRBJ2-7; 9 nucleotides agree with TRBD1. The sequence derives from an adult in good health. The CDR3 protein is CARIRDRVIVYEQYF. CDR3 nucleotide sequence: TGTGCCAGGATACGGGACAGGGTTATTGTCTACGAGCAGTACTTC.